The 17 T cell receptor beta chains in this list originate from one sample, sequenced in a study of early T cells in non-severe SARS-CoV-2 infection. One entry per CDR3 protein results from TCRdb running MiXCR on the 5' RACE reads. The sample holds 25,000 to 35,000 distinct CDR3 sequences; 5.5% to 8% are singletons and the top ten take less than 3%. The material sequenced was whole blood. The receptors here all came from an adult who was a healthcare worker with PCR-confirmed SARS-CoV-2 infection or an uninfected control (not recorded which).

This clonotype occurred many times. The chain recombines TRBV11-3 with TRBJ1-1; D call uncertain. In germline, CDR1 is SGHNT, CDR2 YENEEA. The CDR3 consists of 14 residues. V shed 2 bases and J shed 1 base, with 8 bases lying between them. CDR3 loop: CASSLNPGNTEAFF. The DNA for the CDR3 is TGTGCCAGCAGCTTAAATCCGGGGAACACTGAAGCTTTCTTT.

This clonotype was seen a handful of times. The chain combines TRBV15 with TRBJ2-5, with 7 bases matching TRBD1. The CDR3 is 16 amino acids. V shed 2 bases, J shed 5 bases, and the junction held 11 bases outside the gene matches. Germline V gene data show CDR1 as LNHNV and CDR2 as YYDKDF (reference sequence). Written as DNA, the CDR3 is TGTGCCACCAGCAGATCCGGGACAGTGCTTGTGGAGACCCAGTACTTC. It translates to CATSRSGTVLVETQYF.

This clonotype was detected ten times or more. The CDR3 spells CATPFPRAPEAFF. CDR3 coding DNA: TGTGCCACCCCGTTCCCGAGGGCCCCTGAAGCTTTCTTT. The chain carries TRBV24-1 and TRBJ1-1; D is uncertain. CDR1 is KGHDR and CDR2 is SFDVKD in the germline V gene. V was pared by 9 bases and J by 6 bases, with 16 bases between. CDR3 size: 13 residues.

The V call is TRBV28, the J call TRBJ2-1; TRBD2 agrees at 7 bases. Unmatched junction bases numbered 9, after V lost 5 bases and J lost 2 bases. The CDR3 loop spans 16 amino acids. Germline-derived CDR1 and CDR2 are MDHEN and SYDVKM. CDR3 DNA: TGTGCCAGCAGTAACCCCGGACTAGTTCCCTACAATGAGCAGTTCTTC. It translates to CASSNPGLVPYNEQFF.

This clonotype is medium-sized (0.01 to 0.1%) by share. The J gene is TRBJ1-5, the V gene TRBV19, with D perhaps TRBD1 (5 bases). The CDR3 length is 15 residues. CDR1 is LNHDA, CDR2 SQIVND, per germline (reference sequence). V dropped 5 bases and J dropped 6 bases, with 17 bases sitting between them. CDR3: CASSPQLREGQPQHF. The CDR3 DNA is TGTGCCAGTAGTCCCCAGCTCAGGGAGGGTCAGCCCCAGCATTTT.

This clonotype was counted ten times or more. The V call is TRBV20-1, the J call TRBJ2-7, with 7 bases identical to TRBD2. CDR1 DFQATT and CDR2 SNEGSKA come from the germline V gene (reference sequence). CDR3 length: 16 residues. Losses at the gene ends were 3 bases for V and 0 bases for J; bases not matched to a gene: 11. The DNA for the CDR3 is TGCAGTGCTAGGTCGTTTACTAGCGCCCTCTCCTACGAGCAGTACTTC. It encodes CSARSFTSALSYEQYF.

Ten or more counts support this clonotype. The chain combines TRBV7-8 with TRBJ2-3, with a possible D match to TRBD1 (5 bases). Germline V gene lookup returns CDR1 SGHVS and CDR2 FQNEAQ. Trimming removed 2 bases at V and 1 base at J, with 10 bases between. The CDR3 runs to 15 residues. CDR3 sequence: CASSLSGARTDTQYF. The CDR3 DNA sequence: TGTGCCAGCAGCTTAAGTGGGGCCCGCACAGATACGCAGTATTTT.

This clonotype showed up many times. J is TRBJ2-1 and V is TRBV3-1; the match to TRBD2 covers 9 bases. CDR1 is LGHDT and CDR2 is YNNKEL in the germline V gene (reference sequence). V shed 5 bases, J shed 8 bases, and the junction held 7 bases outside the gene matches. The CDR3 spans 14 residues. The CDR3 spells CASSIAGVGDEQFF. CDR3 coding DNA: TGTGCCAGCAGCATAGCGGGAGTCGGGGATGAGCAGTTCTTC.

This clonotype was picked up a small number of times. This chain connects TRBV5-5 to TRBJ1-4; D is unresolved. Trimming cost V 2 bases and J 4 bases, with 6 bases left between them. CDR3 length equals 13 residues. Germline V CDR1 and CDR2: SGHKS, YYEKEE (reference sequence). Written as DNA, the CDR3 is TGTGCCAGCAGCTTCCAGTATAATGAAAAACTGTTTTTT. The encoded protein is CASSFQYNEKLFF.

This clonotype came up many times. The chain employs TRBV19 and TRBJ2-7; a weak D match, TRBD2 (5 bases). The V end lost 8 bases, the J end lost 7 bases, and 12 bases lay between the germline ends. This CDR3 spans 11 amino acids. Germline CDR1 reads LNHDA; CDR2 reads SQIVND (reference sequence). In DNA form, the CDR3 reads TGTGCCAGTCGTCTCGGGGAAGAGCAGTACTTC. It translates to CASRLGEEQYF.

This clonotype was seen at least ten times. The V and J genes are TRBV6-2 or TRBV6-3 and TRBJ2-1, with D unresolved. Trimming shortened V by 0 bases and J by 7 bases, and 13 bases separated the two germline ends. CDR1 is MNHEY, CDR2 SVGEGT, per germline. The CDR3 runs 15 residues. CDR3 DNA: TGTGCCAGCAGTTACTCACGTCCGGGCGCTAATGAGCAGTTCTTC. Translated: CASSYSRPGANEQFF.

This clonotype was recorded many times. The chain couples TRBV20-1 to TRBJ2-5, with 7 bases lining up with TRBD1. The germline V gene has CDR1 DFQATT and CDR2 SNEGSKA (reference sequence). This CDR3 is 15 amino acids long. Trimming removed 6 bases from V and 4 bases from J; junction bases left unmatched: 14. The CDR3 here is CSAGRQGHRGETQYF. In DNA form, the CDR3 reads TGCAGTGCGGGGAGACAGGGTCACAGGGGAGAGACCCAGTACTTC.

This clonotype was picked up a small number of times. The rearrangement joins TRBV7-9 to TRBJ2-5, with a weak D call TRBD2 (6 bases). The CDR3 is 15 amino acids. With 1 base removed from V and 1 base from J, the gap between germline ends came to 10 bases. Germline CDR1 SEHNR, CDR2 FQNEAQ (reference sequence). This CDR3 reads CASSLGVAVQETQYF. The CDR3 DNA sequence: TGTGCCAGCAGCTTAGGGGTAGCGGTCCAAGAGACCCAGTACTTC.

This clonotype was counted at least ten times. The CDR3 reads CAGGGFGETQYF. In DNA, the CDR3 is TGTGCCGGGGGGGGCTTCGGGGAGACCCAGTACTTC. The V call is TRBV30, the J call TRBJ2-5; D is possibly TRBD2 (7 bases). From germline, CDR1 is GTSNPN and CDR2 SVGIG (reference sequence). The CDR3 totals 12 residues. The germline V and J ends were trimmed by 8 bases and 5 bases, with 15 bases remaining between them.

Ten or more counts support this clonotype. The chain recombines TRBV19 with TRBJ1-5, with no clear D. Trimming left V 7 bases short and J 6 bases short, with 19 bases between. The CDR3 extends over 15 amino acids. CDR1 LNHDA and CDR2 SQIVND come from the germline V gene (reference sequence). CDR3 DNA: TGTGCCAGTAAGGGTAGCGCGAGCCGGAGTCAGCCCCAGCATTTT. It is translated as CASKGSASRSQPQHF.

The chain joins TRBV20-1 to TRBJ1-5; possible D gene TRBD1, 6 bases. V gave up 3 bases and J gave up 5 bases, with 11 bases separating them. The V gene's germline CDR1 is DFQATT and CDR2 SNEGSKA (reference sequence). The CDR3 covers 13 residues. This CDR3 is CSASVGGHQPQHF. CDR3 nucleotide sequence: TGCAGTGCTAGCGTGGGGGGGCATCAGCCCCAGCATTTT.

This clonotype showed up many times. The CDR3 coding sequence is TGTGCAAGTCGAATTAGGTTCCCGGGACTAGCGCAAAACAATGAGCAGTTCTTC. Translated, it gives CASRIRFPGLAQNNEQFF. The V call is TRBV12-2, the J call TRBJ2-1; the D call of TRBD2 is as the table states it, not checked on the DNA. TRBV12-2 is described as a pseudogene. The CDR3 loop spans 18 amino acids.